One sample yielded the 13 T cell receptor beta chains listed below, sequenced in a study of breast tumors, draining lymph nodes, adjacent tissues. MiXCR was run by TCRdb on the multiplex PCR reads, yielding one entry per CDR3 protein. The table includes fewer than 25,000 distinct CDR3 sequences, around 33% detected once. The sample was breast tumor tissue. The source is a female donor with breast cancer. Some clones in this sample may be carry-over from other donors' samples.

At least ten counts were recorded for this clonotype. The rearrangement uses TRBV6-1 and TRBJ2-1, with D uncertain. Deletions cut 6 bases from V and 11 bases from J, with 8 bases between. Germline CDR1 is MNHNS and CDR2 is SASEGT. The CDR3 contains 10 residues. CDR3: CASSSLQQFF. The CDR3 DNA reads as TGTGCCAGCAGCTCCTTACAGCAGTTCTTC.

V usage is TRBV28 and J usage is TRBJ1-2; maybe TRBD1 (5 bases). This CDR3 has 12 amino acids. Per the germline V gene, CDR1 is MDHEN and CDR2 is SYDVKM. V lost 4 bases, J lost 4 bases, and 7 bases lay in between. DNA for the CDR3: TGTGCCAGCAGTTCGGGGGGCTATGGCTACACCTTC. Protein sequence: CASSSGGYGYTF.

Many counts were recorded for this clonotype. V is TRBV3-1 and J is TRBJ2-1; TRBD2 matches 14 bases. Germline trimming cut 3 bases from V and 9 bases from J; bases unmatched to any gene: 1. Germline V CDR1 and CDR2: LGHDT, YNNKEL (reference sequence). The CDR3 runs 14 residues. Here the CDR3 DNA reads TGTGCCAGCAGCCACGGGACTAGCGGGAGTGAGCAGTTCTTC. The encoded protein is CASSHGTSGSEQFF.

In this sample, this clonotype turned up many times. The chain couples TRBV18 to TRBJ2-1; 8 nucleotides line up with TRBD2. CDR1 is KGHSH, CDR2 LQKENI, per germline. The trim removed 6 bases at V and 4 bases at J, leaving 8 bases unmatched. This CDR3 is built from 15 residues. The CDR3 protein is CASSPRGGGYNEQFF. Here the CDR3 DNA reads TGTGCCAGCTCCCCCCGGGGGGGGGGATACAATGAGCAGTTCTTC.

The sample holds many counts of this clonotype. The CDR3 bases are TGTGCCAGCAGTGTACAGGGAGGTGGCTACACCTTC. It translates to CASSVQGGGYTF. The V call is TRBV6-1, the J call TRBJ1-2; D perhaps matches TRBD1 (6 bases). The CDR3 has 12 amino acids. CDR1 MNHNS and CDR2 SASEGT come from the germline V gene. Trimming cost V 4 bases and J 7 bases, with 10 bases left between them.

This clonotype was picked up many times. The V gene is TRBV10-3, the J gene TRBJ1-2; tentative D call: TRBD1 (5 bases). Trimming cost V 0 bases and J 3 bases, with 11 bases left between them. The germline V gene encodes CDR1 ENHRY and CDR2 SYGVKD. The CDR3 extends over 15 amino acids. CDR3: CAISESRGGDYGYTF. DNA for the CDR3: TGTGCCATCAGTGAGTCGAGGGGAGGTGACTATGGCTACACCTTC.

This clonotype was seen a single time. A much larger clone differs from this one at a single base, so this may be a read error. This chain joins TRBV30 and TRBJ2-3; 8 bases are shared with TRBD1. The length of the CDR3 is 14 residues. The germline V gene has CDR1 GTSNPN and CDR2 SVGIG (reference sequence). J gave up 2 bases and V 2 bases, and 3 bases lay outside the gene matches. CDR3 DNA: TGTGCCTGGAGTCTGGACAGGGTCACAGATACGCAGTATTTT. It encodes CAWSLDRVTDTQYF.

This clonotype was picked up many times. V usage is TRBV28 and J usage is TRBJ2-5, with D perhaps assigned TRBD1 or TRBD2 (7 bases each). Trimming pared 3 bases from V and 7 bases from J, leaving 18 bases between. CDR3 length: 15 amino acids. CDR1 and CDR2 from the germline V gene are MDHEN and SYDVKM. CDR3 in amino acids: CASSLSGGGMGTQYF. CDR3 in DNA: TGTGCCAGCAGTTTGTCAGGGGGAGGGATGGGGACCCAGTACTTC.

Written as DNA, the CDR3 is TGTGCCAGCAGTTACTCGAACCCATACTATGGCTACACCTTC. Translating gives CASSYSNPYYGYTF. J is TRBJ1-2 and V is TRBV6-5; D is ambiguous. The CDR3 runs 14 residues. The V and J ends lost 0 bases and 3 bases respectively, with 8 bases between them. Per the germline V gene, CDR1 is MNHEY and CDR2 is SVGAGI.

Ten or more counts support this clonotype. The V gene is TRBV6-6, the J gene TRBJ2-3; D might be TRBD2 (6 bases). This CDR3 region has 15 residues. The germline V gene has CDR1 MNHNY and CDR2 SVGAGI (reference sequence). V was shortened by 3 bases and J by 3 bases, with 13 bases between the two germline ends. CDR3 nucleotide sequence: TGTGCCAGCAGTTATGGGCTAGCGAGGACAGATACGCAGTATTTT. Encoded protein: CASSYGLARTDTQYF.

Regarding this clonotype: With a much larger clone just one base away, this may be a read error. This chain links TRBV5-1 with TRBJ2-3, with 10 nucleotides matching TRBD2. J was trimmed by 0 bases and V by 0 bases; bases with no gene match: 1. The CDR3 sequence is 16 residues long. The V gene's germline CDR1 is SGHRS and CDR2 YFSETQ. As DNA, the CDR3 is TGCGCCAGCAGCTTGGCTAGCGGGAGTAGCACAGATACGCAGTATTTT. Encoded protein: CASSLASGSSTDTQYF.

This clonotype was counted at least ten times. The CDR3 here is CASTTSGSYNEQFF. The CDR3 DNA is TGTGCCAGTACGACTAGCGGCTCCTACAATGAGCAGTTCTTC. This chain links TRBV25-1 with TRBJ2-1, with 9 nucleotides matching TRBD2. The CDR3 loop spans 14 amino acids. Per germline, CDR1 MGHDK and CDR2 SYGVNS. V trimming: 9 bases; J trimming: 0 bases; junction bases outside the gene matches: 3.

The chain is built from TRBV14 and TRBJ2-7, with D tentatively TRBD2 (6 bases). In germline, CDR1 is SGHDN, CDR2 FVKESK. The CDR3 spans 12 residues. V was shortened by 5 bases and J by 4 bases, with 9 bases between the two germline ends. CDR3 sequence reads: CASSTTRYEQYF. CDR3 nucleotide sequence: TGTGCCAGCAGCACGACTAGGTACGAGCAGTACTTC. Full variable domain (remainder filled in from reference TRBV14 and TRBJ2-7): EAGVTQFPSHSVIEKGQTVTLRCDPISGHDNLYWYRRVMGKEIKFLLHFVKESKQDESGMPNNRFLAERTGGTYSTLKVQPAELEDSGVYFCASSTTRYEQYFGPGTRLTVT.